At least ten counts were recorded for the clone carrying this T cell receptor (beta chain). What it binds is unknown. These data come from a study of T-cell reconstitution after alpha-beta-depleted transplantation in children. Broader study findings: T-cell numbers and diversity one year post-transplant derived largely from freshly generated T cells.

Construction of the TCRbeta library involved unique molecular identifiers. MiXCR, applied by TCRdb to the PCR reads, yields one record per CDR3 protein. The sample holds 200,000 to 300,000 distinct CDR3 sequences, about a quarter seen once. This clonotype was sampled from a girl aged 2 to 10 with Fanconi anemia, due to receive a stem cell transplant. The material sequenced was PBMCs, taken before TCRalphabeta/CD19-depleted stem cell transplant.

CDR3 DNA: TGCAGTGCCCGGGGGAACAGGGGCGCACCGACAGATACGCAGTATTTT. It encodes CSARGNRGAPTDTQYF. This chain uses TRBV20-1 with TRBJ2-3; weak D call: TRBD1 (7 bases). Between the trimmed V and J ends, which lost 6 bases and 3 bases, there was a span of 22 bases. Germline assignment: CDR1 DFQATT and CDR2 SNEGSKA (reference sequence). CDR3 size: 16 residues.